This T cell receptor (beta chain) was identified in a study of OX40 agonist ivuxolimab in advanced cancers. Study context: With a range of roughly 20 to 85, age averaged 60 years, and 75% to 90% were male.

CDR1 is SGDLS, CDR2 YYNGEE, per germline. With V trimmed by 3 bases and J by 0 bases, 6 bases remained unmatched. This CDR3 spans 18 amino acids. The assay was immunoSEQ multiplex PCR, and TCRdb's table has in-frame clones only and misses some. Here the sample spans about 48,000 clones, nearly 95% being singletons. The specimen comprised CD4+ or CD8+ T cells sorted from blood, sampled in a trial of the OX40 agonist ivuxolimab. This receptor was taken from an adult with an advanced solid tumor such as melanoma, head and neck, liver or kidney cancer. V usage is TRBV9 and J usage is TRBJ2-2; 12 bases are a match to TRBD2. The CDR3 reads CASSGTSGTVANTGELFF. CDR3 nucleotides: TGTGCCAGCAGCGGGACTAGCGGGACCGTCGCGAACACCGGGGAGCTGTTTTTT.